The 26 T cell receptor beta chains below come from one sample, sequenced in a study of blood T cell repertoires in COVID-19. Produced via immunoSEQ multiplex PCR; TCRdb's table is partial and in-frame only. The data show 40,000 to 45,000 clones, around 82% seen once. Sample: peripheral blood. All receptors come from an elderly man with acute or convalescent COVID-19.

The chain is built from TRBV3-1 (or the pseudogene TRBV3-2) and TRBJ1-1; unclear D gene. V lost 1 base and J lost 2, with 5 bases in between. The CDR3 runs 13 residues. Germline CDR1 and CDR2: LGHDT and YNNKEL (reference sequence). The CDR3 protein is CASSQVSNTEAFF. DNA of the CDR3: TGTGCCAGCAGCCAAGTCTCCAACACTGAAGCTTTCTTT.

J is TRBJ2-7 and V is TRBV19; no definite D call. The V end was cut by 2 bases, the J end by 3 bases, with 8 bases between. CDR3 length equals 13 residues. CDR1 LNHDA and CDR2 SQIVND come from the germline V gene (reference sequence). The CDR3 region is CASSISLFYEQYF. CDR3 DNA: TGTGCCAGTAGTATATCACTATTCTACGAGCAGTACTTC.

The rearrangement uses TRBV6-5 and TRBJ2-7, with 7 bases lining up with TRBD2. The CDR3 length is 14 residues. From germline, CDR1 is MNHEY and CDR2 SVGAGI. V lost 6 bases, J lost 3 bases, and 8 bases stayed unmatched. CDR3 protein: CASSGGGPIYEQYF. CDR3 DNA: TGTGCCAGCAGCGGGGGAGGGCCGATCTACGAGCAGTACTTC.

This clone was found a few times. V is TRBV5-1 and J is TRBJ1-1; D remains unclear. The length of the CDR3 is 14 residues. The germline V gene has CDR1 SGHRS and CDR2 YFSETQ. Trimming removed 3 bases from V and 1 base from J, with 10 bases in between. CDR3 DNA sequence: TGCGCCAGCAGCTCCGAGTCTGGGAACACTGAAGCTTTCTTT. Translation gives CASSSESGNTEAFF.

This chain links TRBV4-1 with TRBJ1-4, with a possible D match to TRBD1 (6 bases). CDR1 is MGHRA and CDR2 is YSYEKL in the germline V gene. The CDR3 is 16 residues long. V lost 1 base and J lost 5, with 14 bases in between. The CDR3 nucleotides read TGCGCCAGCAGCCAAGGAAACAGGGTAGGCAATGAAAAACTGTTTTTT. It codes for CASSQGNRVGNEKLFF.

The chain combines TRBV2 with TRBJ2-7, with TRBD1 matching over 7 bases. Germline CDR1 SNHLY, CDR2 FYNNEI. This CDR3 is built from 15 residues. The V segment lost 0 bases and the J segment 4 bases; nucleotides outside the gene matches: 6. The chain's CDR3 is CASSEAPGQIYEQYF. CDR3 DNA: TGTGCCAGCAGTGAAGCCCCGGGACAGATATACGAGCAGTACTTC. The variable domain in full, with the rest retrieved from reference TRBV2 and TRBJ2-7, is EPEVTQTPSHQVTQMGQEVILRCVPISNHLYFYWYRQILGQKVEFLVSFYNNEISEKSEIFDDQFSVERPDGSNFTLKIRSTKLEDSAMYFCASSEAPGQIYEQYFGPGTRLTVT.

This clone was recorded a few times. This CDR3 reads CASSVLTGGPNTEAFF. The CDR3 DNA follows: TGTGCCAGCAGCGTGTTGACAGGGGGTCCGAACACTGAAGCTTTCTTT. V and J are TRBV9 and TRBJ1-1; 9 bases are a match to TRBD1. The CDR3 length is 16 residues. Unmatched junction bases numbered 6, after V lost 2 bases and J lost 1 base. The germline V gene has CDR1 SGDLS and CDR2 YYNGEE.

The gene calls are TRBV12-3 or TRBV12-4 and TRBJ1-1; D not certain. This CDR3 region has 13 residues. V was shortened by 3 bases and J by 3 bases, with 8 bases between the two germline ends. CDR3 loop: CASSFEVDTEAFF. For the CDR3, the DNA is TGTGCCAGCAGTTTCGAGGTTGACACTGAAGCTTTCTTT.

The chain recombines TRBV7-9 with TRBJ1-1; TRBD1 aligns across 7 bases. The ends lost 6 bases at V and 0 bases at J; junction bases unmatched: 4. In germline, CDR1 is SEHNR, CDR2 FQNEAQ (reference sequence). This CDR3 contains 14 residues. CDR3 coding DNA: TGTGCCAGCAGGTCCGGGACAGTGAACACTGAAGCTTTCTTT. Translated: CASRSGTVNTEAFF.

The chain is built from TRBV2 and TRBJ2-5; D might be TRBD2 (6 bases). This CDR3 has 15 residues. CDR1 and CDR2 from the germline V gene are SNHLY and FYNNEI. V shed 6 bases and J shed 4 bases, with 18 bases lying between them. DNA of the CDR3: TGTGCCAGCAGATCCGGGACGGGGGTTTTAGAGACCCAGTACTTC. Residues: CASRSGTGVLETQYF.

The V and J genes are TRBV30 and TRBJ1-5; D is uncertain. V was trimmed by 1 base and J by 3 bases, leaving 7 bases between them. The CDR3 is 13 residues long. Germline assignment: CDR1 GTSNPN and CDR2 SVGIG (reference sequence). As DNA, the CDR3 is TGTGCCTGGAGTGACGGTTACAATCAGCCCCAGCATTTT. Protein: CAWSDGYNQPQHF.

This clone was picked up a small number of times. The chain uses TRBV6-5 and TRBJ1-1; the D gene is possibly TRBD1 (6 bases). The germline V gene has CDR1 MNHEY and CDR2 SVGAGI. This CDR3 contains 15 residues. Between the trimmed V and J ends, which lost 7 bases and 2 bases, there was a span of 17 bases. In DNA, the CDR3 is TGTGCCAGCACCCCCGGAACAGGGAGAAACACTGAAGCTTTCTTT. This encodes CASTPGTGRNTEAFF.

The V call is TRBV19, the J call TRBJ1-5, with TRBD1 matching 7 bases. The CDR3 has 14 amino acids. Germline V gives CDR1 LNHDA, CDR2 SQIVND (reference sequence). Germline trimming cut 4 bases from V and 5 bases from J; bases unmatched to any gene: 5. The DNA for the CDR3 is TGTGCCAGTAGTAGGGACAGAAGGTATCAGCCCCAGCATTTT. Its protein product is CASSRDRRYQPQHF.

The V call is TRBV19, the J call TRBJ2-3; the D gene is possibly TRBD1 (6 bases). Germline V lookup: CDR1 LNHDA, CDR2 SQIVND (reference sequence). This CDR3 is 12 amino acids long. Trimming took 8 bases from V and 6 from J, leaving 12 bases between them. Written as DNA, the CDR3 is TGTGCCAGTCAAGGGACATTTGATACGCAGTATTTT. As protein: CASQGTFDTQYF.

This chain uses TRBV5-1 with TRBJ2-7; 9 nucleotides agree with TRBD1. This CDR3 is built from 14 residues. Per germline, CDR1 SGHRS and CDR2 YFSETQ. J gave up 1 base and V 4 bases, and 3 bases lay outside the gene matches. In DNA form, the CDR3 reads TGCGCCAGCAGCACGACAGGGGGTTCCTACGAGCAGTACTTC. Translated: CASSTTGGSYEQYF.

This clone was detected only a few times. The J gene is TRBJ2-2, the V gene TRBV9; D not resolved. Germline assignment: CDR1 SGDLS and CDR2 YYNGEE. This CDR3 has 13 residues. V lost 0 bases, J lost 5 bases, and 5 bases lay in between. The CDR3 spells CASSVVSTGELFF. The CDR3 DNA sequence: TGTGCCAGCAGCGTAGTCTCGACCGGGGAGCTGTTTTTT.

The CDR3 nucleotides read TGTGCCAGCAGCAACCAGGGATGGAGCACTGAAGCTTTCTTT. This gives the protein CASSNQGWSTEAFF. The chain has TRBV7-8 and TRBJ1-1; maybe TRBD1 (5 bases). CDR1 and CDR2 (germline): SGHVS, FQNEAQ. CDR3 length equals 14 residues. Between the trimmed V and J ends, which lost 5 bases and 4 bases, there was a span of 14 bases.

The chain has TRBV2 and TRBJ2-3; the match to TRBD2 covers 10 bases. Germline CDR1 SNHLY, CDR2 FYNNEI. Trimming took 6 bases from V and 2 from J; bases not matched to a gene: 5. The CDR3 totals 15 residues. The CDR3 nucleotides are TGTGCCAGCAGGAAACTAGCGGGGCCCACAGATACGCAGTATTTT. It encodes CASRKLAGPTDTQYF.

J is TRBJ2-7 and V is TRBV28; 10 bases map to TRBD1. This CDR3 is built from 14 residues. Germline-derived CDR1 and CDR2 are MDHEN and SYDVKM. V shed 5 bases and J 5 bases; nucleotides not matched to a gene: 6. For the CDR3, the DNA is TGTGCCAGCAGTGCACCGGGACAGGGGAACGAGCAGTACTTC. This sequence encodes CASSAPGQGNEQYF.

The V and J genes are TRBV9 and TRBJ2-5; tentative D call: TRBD1 (6 bases). The ends were cut back, 0 bases at V and 2 bases at J, with 8 bases in the middle. Germline CDR1 SGDLS, CDR2 YYNGEE. The length of the CDR3 is 14 residues. CDR3 DNA sequence: TGTGCCAGCAGCGTAGGTGGACAGCAAGAGACCCAGTACTTC. It is translated as CASSVGGQQETQYF.

The V gene is TRBV6-2 or TRBV6-3, the J gene TRBJ1-2; D gene unclear. CDR1 is MNHEY, CDR2 SVGEGT, per germline. The CDR3 has 12 amino acids. V lost 2 bases, J lost 5 bases, and 6 bases lay in between. This CDR3 reads CASSYGGYGYTF. The CDR3 DNA is TGTGCCAGCAGTTACGGAGGATATGGCTACACCTTC.

The chain recombines TRBV9 with TRBJ2-5, with D maybe TRBD2 (5 bases). With 2 bases removed from V and 5 bases from J, the gap between germline ends came to 10 bases. Germline V gives CDR1 SGDLS, CDR2 YYNGEE. CDR3 length: 13 amino acids. CDR3 amino acids: CASSVRVGETQYF. CDR3 bases: TGTGCCAGCAGCGTGAGGGTGGGCGAGACCCAGTACTTC.

The chain uses TRBV5-4 and TRBJ2-3; 7 bases fit TRBD2. CDR3 length equals 14 residues. The germline V gene has CDR1 SGHNT and CDR2 YYREEE (reference sequence). V shed 4 bases, J shed 6 bases, and the junction held 8 bases outside the gene matches. CDR3 sequence: CASSAERGGDTQYF. CDR3 nucleotides: TGTGCCAGCAGCGCAGAGCGGGGAGGTGATACGCAGTATTTT.

The chain has TRBV7-3 and TRBJ2-3; 7 bases line up with TRBD2. The CDR3 length is 15 residues. Germline V gene data show CDR1 as SGHTA and CDR2 as FQGTGA. V shed 2 bases, J shed 3 bases, and the junction held 5 bases outside the gene matches. The CDR3 coding sequence is TGTGCCAGCAGCTTAGGGGGGGTGGAAACAGATACGCAGTATTTT. This gives the protein CASSLGGVETDTQYF.

The genes are TRBV4-1 and TRBJ2-2; 13 bases align to TRBD2. Trimming took 3 bases from V and 6 from J; bases not matched to a gene: 7. The CDR3 runs to 17 residues. CDR1 is MGHRA, CDR2 YSYEKL, per germline. The CDR3 loop is CASSQLVGTSGAGELFF. For the CDR3, the DNA is TGCGCCAGCAGCCAGCTAGTCGGGACTAGCGGGGCCGGGGAGCTGTTTTTT.

The J gene is TRBJ2-1, the V gene TRBV10-2; unclear D gene. The CDR3 loop spans 13 amino acids. Germline V gene lookup returns CDR1 WSHSY and CDR2 SAAADI. Trimming took off 8 bases at V and 8 bases at J, with 16 bases between the two ends. CDR3 in amino acids: CASHLNYVDEQFF. CDR3 DNA: TGCGCCAGCCACCTAAACTACGTCGATGAGCAGTTCTTC.